The 10 T cell receptor beta chains given below trace back to one sample, sequenced in a study of cytomegalovirus exposure and HLA in healthy donors. The PCR used 60 Vbeta and 13 Jbeta primers. Clones were read by immunoSEQ multiplex PCR, and TCRdb kept only the in-frame ones, dropping some. This repertoire shows 85,000 to 90,000 clones, roughly 80% found once; its top ten account for roughly a tenth. Sequencing was done on a sample of PBMCs. Source of these receptors: a man aged 30 to 39 in good health and CMV-seropositive.

This clone has a handful of counts. The CDR3 spells CASSRGDEKLFF. The CDR3 nucleotides read TGTGCCAGCAGCAGGGGGGATGAAAAACTGTTTTTT. The rearrangement joins TRBV6-5 to TRBJ1-4; TRBD1 aligns across 7 bases. The CDR3 sequence is 12 residues long. Germline CDR1 MNHEY, CDR2 SVGAGI. V shed 6 bases and J 6 bases; nucleotides not matched to a gene: 1.

The CDR3 loop reads CAWSKPPGRVSLSPLSGYTF. In DNA form, the CDR3 reads TGTGCCTGGAGCAAACCTCCGGGCAGGGTGTCTCTTAGCCCTCTTAGCGGCTACACCTTC. The V and J genes are TRBV30 and TRBJ1-2, with D perhaps matching TRBD1 (5 bases). Trimming removed 3 bases at V and 8 bases at J, with 37 bases between. The V gene's germline CDR1 is GTSNPN and CDR2 SVGIG (reference sequence). The CDR3 is made up of 20 amino acids. Variable domain in full (rest from reference TRBV30 and TRBJ1-2): SQTIHQWPATLVQPVGSPLSLECTVEGTSNPNLYWYRQAAGRGLQLLFYSVGIGQISSEVPQNLSASRPQDRQFILSSKKLLLSDSGFYLCAWSKPPGRVSLSPLSGYTFGSGTRLTVV.

The chain carries TRBV7-9 and TRBJ2-7; D may be TRBD1 (5 bases). CDR1 and CDR2 (germline): SEHNR, FQNEAQ (reference sequence). V lost 1 base, J lost 8 bases, and 18 bases lay in between. This CDR3 contains 15 residues. CDR3 residues: CASSLVNIDPGQQYF. The CDR3 DNA is TGTGCCAGCAGCTTAGTTAACATTGACCCAGGGCAGCAGTACTTC. Full variable domain (rest looked up from reference TRBV7-9 and TRBJ2-7): DTGVSQNPRHKITKRGQNVTFRCDPISEHNRLYWYRQTLGQGPEFLTYFQNEAQLEKSRLLSDRFSAERPKGSFSTLEIQRTEQGDSAMYLCASSLVNIDPGQQYFGPGTRLTVT.

The chain couples TRBV9 to TRBJ1-1; D remains unclear. Germline V gives CDR1 SGDLS, CDR2 YYNGEE. CDR3 length: 14 residues. The V and J ends lost 1 base and 1 base respectively, with 8 bases between them. CDR3 in DNA: TGTGCCAGCAGCGTAAGTTTACAGAACACTGAAGCTTTCTTT. It specifies CASSVSLQNTEAFF.

The V and J genes are TRBV28 and TRBJ1-2, with 8 bases matching TRBD1. The ends lost 5 bases at V and 7 bases at J; junction bases unmatched: 3. There are 12 residues in the CDR3. Germline CDR1 reads MDHEN; CDR2 reads SYDVKM. Here the CDR3 DNA reads TGTGCCAGCAGTGAAGGGACAGGTGGCTACACCTTC. Translated, it gives CASSEGTGGYTF.

This clone has only one observation. At one end the junction does not follow the germline gene, possibly because of a read error. The chain uses TRBV7-9 and TRBJ2-2; 13 bases match TRBD2. Germline V lookup: CDR1 SEHNR, CDR2 FQNEAQ (reference sequence). This CDR3 region has 18 residues. CDR3 residues: CSSSRPGLAGTNTGELFF. The DNA for the CDR3 is TGTTCCAGCAGCCGCCCGGGACTAGCGGGGACAAACACCGGGGAGCTGTTTTTT.

This clone was seen only once. V is TRBV11-2 and J is TRBJ2-1; tentatively, D is TRBD2 (5 bases). The V and J ends lost 5 bases and 11 bases respectively, with 13 bases between them. CDR1 is SGHAT, CDR2 FQNNGV, per germline. This CDR3 spans 12 amino acids. The CDR3 DNA reads TGTGCCAGCAGCGACCAGACTACCAAGCAGTTCTTC. Translating it yields CASSDQTTKQFF. Combining the CDR3 with reference TRBV11-2 and TRBJ2-1 gives the whole variable domain EAGVAQSPRYKIIEKRQSVAFWCNPISGHATLYWYQQILGQGPKLLIQFQNNGVVDDSQLPKDRFSAERLKGVDSTLKIQPAKLEDSAVYLCASSDQTTKQFFGPGTRLTVL.

The chain is built from TRBV14 and TRBJ2-5, with 7 bases matching TRBD1. Germline CDR1 and CDR2: SGHDN and FVKESK. V shed 2 bases, J shed 2 bases, and the junction held 5 bases outside the gene matches. This CDR3 contains 15 residues. The CDR3: CASSQYKDRQETQYF. The CDR3 nucleotides read TGTGCCAGCAGCCAATATAAGGACAGGCAAGAGACCCAGTACTTC. The full variable domain, rest sourced from reference TRBV14 and TRBJ2-5, is EAGVTQFPSHSVIEKGQTVTLRCDPISGHDNLYWYRRVMGKEIKFLLHFVKESKQDESGMPNNRFLAERTGGTYSTLKVQPAELEDSGVYFCASSQYKDRQETQYFGPGTRLLVL.

A word on this clone: Its ends do not fully match the called genes, so a read error is possible. V usage is TRBV4-1 and J usage is TRBJ2-7; tentative D call: TRBD1 (6 bases). The V gene's germline CDR1 is MGHRA and CDR2 YSYEKL. The CDR3 covers 13 residues. The CDR3 here is CASGQARGNEQYF. The CDR3 DNA sequence: TGCGCCAGCGGCCAAGCCAGGGGTAACGAGCAGTACTTC.

DNA of the CDR3: TGTGCCAGCAGCCAAGTATTTAGCGGGGGTTTGAACACCGGGGAGCTGTTTTTT. It yields the protein CASSQVFSGGLNTGELFF. This chain links TRBV4-2 with TRBJ2-2, with 9 nucleotides matching TRBD2. The CDR3 runs 18 residues. The germline V gene has CDR1 LGHNA and CDR2 YNFKEQ. Germline trimming cut 1 base from V and 1 base from J; bases unmatched to any gene: 7.